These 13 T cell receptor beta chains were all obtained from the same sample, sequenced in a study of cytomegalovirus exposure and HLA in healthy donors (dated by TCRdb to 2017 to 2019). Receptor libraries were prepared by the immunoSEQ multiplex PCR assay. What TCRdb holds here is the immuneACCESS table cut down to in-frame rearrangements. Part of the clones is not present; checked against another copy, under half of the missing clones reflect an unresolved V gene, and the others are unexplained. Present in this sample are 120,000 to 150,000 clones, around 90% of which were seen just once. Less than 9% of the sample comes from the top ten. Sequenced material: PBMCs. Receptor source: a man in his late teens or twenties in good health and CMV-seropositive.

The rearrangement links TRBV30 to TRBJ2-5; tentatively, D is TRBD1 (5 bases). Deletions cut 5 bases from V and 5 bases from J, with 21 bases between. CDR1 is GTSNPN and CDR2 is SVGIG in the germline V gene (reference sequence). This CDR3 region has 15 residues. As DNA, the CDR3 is TGTGCCTGGGGGAAATTCGGCCAGGGCAGGGAGACCCAGTACTTC. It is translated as CAWGKFGQGRETQYF.

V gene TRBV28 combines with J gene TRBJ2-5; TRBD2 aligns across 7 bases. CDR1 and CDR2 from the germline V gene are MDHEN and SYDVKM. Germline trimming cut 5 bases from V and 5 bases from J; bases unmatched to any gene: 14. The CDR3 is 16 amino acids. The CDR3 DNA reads TGTGCCAGCAGTCCGCTAAAGCGGGCAGCGGGGGAGACCCAGTACTTC. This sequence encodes CASSPLKRAAGETQYF.

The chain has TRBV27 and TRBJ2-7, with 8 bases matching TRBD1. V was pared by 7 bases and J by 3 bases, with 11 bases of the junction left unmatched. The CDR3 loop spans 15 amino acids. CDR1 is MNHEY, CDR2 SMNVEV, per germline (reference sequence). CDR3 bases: TGTGCCAGCAAACCAGGGGGCGCGGTGATCTACGAGCAGTACTTC. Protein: CASKPGGAVIYEQYF.

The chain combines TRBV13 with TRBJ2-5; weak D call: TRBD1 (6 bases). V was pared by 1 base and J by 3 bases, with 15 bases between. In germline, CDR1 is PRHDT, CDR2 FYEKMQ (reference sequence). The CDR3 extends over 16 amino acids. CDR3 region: CASSLETGRQKETQYF. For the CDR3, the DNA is TGTGCCAGCAGCTTAGAAACAGGGCGGCAAAAAGAGACCCAGTACTTC.

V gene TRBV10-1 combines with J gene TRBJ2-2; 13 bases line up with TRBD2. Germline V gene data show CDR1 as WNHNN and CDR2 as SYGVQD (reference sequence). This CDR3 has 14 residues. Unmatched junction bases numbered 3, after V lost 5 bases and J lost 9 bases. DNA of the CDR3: TGCGCCAGCAGTCGGACTAGCGGGAGCCGGGAGCTGTTTTTT. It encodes CASSRTSGSRELFF.

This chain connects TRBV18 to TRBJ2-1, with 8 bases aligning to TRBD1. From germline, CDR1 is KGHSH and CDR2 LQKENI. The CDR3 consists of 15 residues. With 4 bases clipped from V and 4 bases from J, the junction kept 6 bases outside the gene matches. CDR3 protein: CASSRGQGMYNEQFF. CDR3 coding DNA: TGTGCCAGCTCACGAGGACAGGGCATGTACAATGAGCAGTTCTTC.

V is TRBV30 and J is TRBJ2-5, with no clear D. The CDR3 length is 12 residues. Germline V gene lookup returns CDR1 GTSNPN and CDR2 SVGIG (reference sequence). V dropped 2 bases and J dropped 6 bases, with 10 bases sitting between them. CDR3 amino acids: CAWSRRRQTQYF. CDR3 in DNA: TGTGCCTGGAGTAGGCGGAGACAGACCCAGTACTTC.

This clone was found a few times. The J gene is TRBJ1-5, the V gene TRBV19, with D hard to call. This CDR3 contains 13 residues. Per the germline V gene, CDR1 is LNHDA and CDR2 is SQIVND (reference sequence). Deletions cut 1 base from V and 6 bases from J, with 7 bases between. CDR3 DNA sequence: TGTGCCAGTAGTATAGGGTCGCGTCAGCCCCAGCATTTT. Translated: CASSIGSRQPQHF. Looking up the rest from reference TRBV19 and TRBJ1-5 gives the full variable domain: DGGITQSPKYLFRKEGQNVTLSCEQNLNHDAMYWYRQDPGQGLRLIYYSQIVNDFQKGDIAEGYSVSREKKESFPLTVTSAQKNPTAFYLCASSIGSRQPQHFGDGTRLSIL.

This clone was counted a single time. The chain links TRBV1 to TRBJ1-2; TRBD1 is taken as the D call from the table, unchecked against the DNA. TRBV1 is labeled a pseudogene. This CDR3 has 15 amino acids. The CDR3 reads CTSSQDGTVNYGYTF. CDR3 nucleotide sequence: TGCACCAGCAGCCAAGACGGGACAGTAAACTATGGCTACACCTTC.

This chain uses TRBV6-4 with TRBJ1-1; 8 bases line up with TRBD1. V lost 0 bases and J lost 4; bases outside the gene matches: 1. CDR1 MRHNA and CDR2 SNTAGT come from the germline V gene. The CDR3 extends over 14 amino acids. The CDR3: CASSDSDRGTEAFF. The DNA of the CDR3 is TGTGCCAGCAGTGACTCTGACAGGGGCACTGAAGCTTTCTTT.

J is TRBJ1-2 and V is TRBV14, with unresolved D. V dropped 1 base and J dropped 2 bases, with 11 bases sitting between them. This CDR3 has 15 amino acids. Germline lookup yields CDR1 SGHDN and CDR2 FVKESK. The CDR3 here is CASSQVGQANYGYTF. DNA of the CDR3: TGTGCCAGCAGCCAAGTGGGCCAGGCAAACTATGGCTACACCTTC.

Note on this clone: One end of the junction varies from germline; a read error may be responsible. The CDR3 loop reads CASSVAGAAEQYF. CDR3 nucleotide sequence: TGTGCTAGCAGCGTCGCGGGAGCTGCCGAGCAGTACTTC. The chain uses TRBV7-7 and TRBJ2-7; TRBD2 matches at 7 bases. CDR1 is SSHAT, CDR2 FNYEAQ, per germline (reference sequence). This CDR3 has 13 residues.

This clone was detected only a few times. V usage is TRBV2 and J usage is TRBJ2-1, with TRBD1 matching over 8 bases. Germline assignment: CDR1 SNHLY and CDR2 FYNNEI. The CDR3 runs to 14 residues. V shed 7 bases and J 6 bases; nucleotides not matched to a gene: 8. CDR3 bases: TGTGCCAGCATTACTGGACAGGGCGGCAATGAGCAGTTCTTC. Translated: CASITGQGGNEQFF.